Each of the 31 T cell receptor beta chains below was sequenced from the same sample in a study of T cells in Graves' hyperthyroidism and ophthalmopathy (dated by TCRdb to the late 2010s). Libraries came from multiplex PCR. The listed sequencing device is Illumina HiSeq 2000. The TCR beta CDR3 regions were amplified from RNA transcripts. A first-round RT-PCR of the TCR CDR3 used the HTBI primer set with the Qiagen OneStep RT-PCR kit. TCRdb reprocessing: public reads trimmed at Q25 with fastp, clones called with MiXCR, in-frame beta chains kept. Under each unique CDR3 protein, matching rows form one entry showing the most common genes and DNA. This sample holds some 620,000 distinct CDR3 sequences; roughly 15% were observed only once. Less than 4.5% of the sample lies in the top ten. Sequencing was carried out using blood. These receptors were obtained from a woman in her 30s with Graves' hyperthyroidism.

This clonotype was seen repeatedly, ten times or more. The chain uses TRBV28 and TRBJ2-7, with no clear D. Germline V gene data show CDR1 as MDHEN and CDR2 as SYDVKM. V lost 6 bases and J lost 0, with 12 bases in between. CDR3 size: 14 residues. The CDR3 bases are TGTGCCAGCAGCCCTTGGAGTAGCTCCTACGAGCAGTACTTC. It is translated as CASSPWSSSYEQYF.

This clonotype was observed many times. The V call is TRBV6-2 or TRBV6-3, the J call TRBJ2-3, with no clear D. Germline V gives CDR1 MNHEY, CDR2 SVGEGT. The CDR3 sequence is 11 residues long. V was pared by 2 bases and J by 13 bases, with 10 bases between. CDR3 amino acids: CASSYGPREYF. The CDR3 coding sequence is TGTGCCAGCAGTTACGGCCCTCGGGAGTATTTT.

The chain carries TRBV20-1 and TRBJ2-3; D uncertain. The CDR3 loop spans 14 amino acids. Germline V gene lookup returns CDR1 DFQATT and CDR2 SNEGSKA (reference sequence). Trimming took off 0 bases at V and 1 base at J, with 8 bases between the two ends. CDR3 in amino acids: CSARDFAGTDTQYF. The CDR3, as DNA: TGCAGTGCTAGAGATTTCGCGGGCACAGATACGCAGTATTTT.

The chain is built from TRBV19 and TRBJ2-5, with a weak D call TRBD1 (5 bases). This CDR3 has 14 amino acids. Trimming took off 10 bases at V and 2 bases at J, with 17 bases between the two ends. Germline lookup yields CDR1 LNHDA and CDR2 SQIVND (reference sequence). As DNA, the CDR3 is TGTGCCACCACAGTGGGGCCAGAGCAAGAGACCCAGTACTTC. It encodes CATTVGPEQETQYF. The full variable domain, completed using reference TRBV19 and TRBJ2-5, is DGGITQSPKYLFRKEGQNVTLSCEQNLNHDAMYWYRQDPGQGLRLIYYSQIVNDFQKGDIAEGYSVSREKKESFPLTVTSAQKNPTAFYLCATTVGPEQETQYFGPGTRLLVL.

This clonotype came up a few times. The chain carries TRBV4-1 and TRBJ1-5; 8 nucleotides align to TRBD1. This CDR3 is built from 16 residues. Germline V gives CDR1 MGHRA, CDR2 YSYEKL. Germline trimming cut 1 base from V and 5 bases from J; bases unmatched to any gene: 7. The CDR3, as DNA: TGCGCCAGCAGCCAAGGTCCAGGGACAGGCCATCAGCCCCAGCATTTT. This codes for CASSQGPGTGHQPQHF.

This clonotype was recorded many times. This chain links TRBV3-1 with TRBJ1-1; possible D gene TRBD1, 5 bases. This CDR3 contains 13 residues. Germline V gives CDR1 LGHDT, CDR2 YNNKEL (reference sequence). V lost 7 bases and J 1 base, leaving 10 bases between the germline ends. CDR3 nucleotides: TGTGCCAGCAAAGCGGGGGGGAACACTGAAGCTTTCTTT. It yields the protein CASKAGGNTEAFF.

This clonotype was picked up many times. The rearrangement links TRBV28 to TRBJ2-7; 12 nucleotides line up with TRBD1. CDR1 MDHEN and CDR2 SYDVKM come from the germline V gene. V trimming: 7 bases; J trimming: 4 bases; junction bases outside the gene matches: 8. This CDR3 has 15 residues. The CDR3 region has the DNA TGTGCCAGCAATGAGGGGACAGGGGGCGGTTACGAGCAGTACTTC. Its translation: CASNEGTGGGYEQYF.

As regards this clonotype: Germline is not matched at one junction end, which may reflect a read error. The rearrangement uses TRBV28 and TRBJ2-2; a weak D match, TRBD2 (5 bases). Looked up from germline, CDR1 is MDHEN and CDR2 is SYDVKM. The CDR3 has 15 residues. This chain's CDR3 is CASSLRQTNTGELFF. In DNA, the CDR3 is TGTGCCAGCAGTTTACGGCAGACTAACACCGGGGAGTTGTTTTTT.

This clonotype was found a few times. The gene calls are TRBV19 and TRBJ2-2; TRBD2 is a possible D gene (6 bases). Trimming left V 7 bases short and J 2 bases short, with 14 bases between. Germline assignment: CDR1 LNHDA and CDR2 SQIVND (reference sequence). The CDR3 runs to 15 residues. The CDR3 DNA sequence: TGTGCCAGTATTCCGGGACTCCCAAACACCGGGGAGCTGTTTTTT. Encoded protein: CASIPGLPNTGELFF.

This clonotype was seen repeatedly, ten times or more. The chain combines TRBV20-1 with TRBJ2-7; D is possibly TRBD1 or TRBD2 (5 bases each). The germline gives CDR1 DFQATT, CDR2 SNEGSKA (reference sequence). V was pared by 0 bases and J by 0 bases, with 12 bases between. There are 15 residues in the CDR3. Written as DNA, the CDR3 is TGCAGTGCTAGAGAGACGGGGCGGAGCTCCTACGAGCAGTACTTC. It specifies CSARETGRSSYEQYF.

This clonotype was seen many times. The chain links TRBV6-1 to TRBJ1-2; TRBD1 might be the D (6 bases). V lost 6 bases, J lost 0 bases, and 17 bases lay in between. The CDR3 totals 16 residues. Germline CDR1 reads MNHNS; CDR2 reads SASEGT. This chain's CDR3 is CASRGQVWSPNYGYTF. The DNA of the CDR3 is TGTGCCAGCAGGGGACAAGTTTGGAGTCCTAACTATGGCTACACCTTC.

The J gene is TRBJ2-7, the V gene TRBV25-1; D not resolved. Between the trimmed V and J ends, which lost 3 bases and 6 bases, there was a span of 6 bases. The CDR3 covers 11 residues. Germline V gene lookup returns CDR1 MGHDK and CDR2 SYGVNS. CDR3 nucleotide sequence: TGTGCCAGCAGTGAGTTTTGCGAGCAGTACTTC. Its protein product is CASSEFCEQYF.

The chain is built from TRBV19 and TRBJ1-5; tentative D call: TRBD1 (6 bases). V was shortened by 7 bases and J by 2 bases, with 21 bases between the two germline ends. The CDR3 length is 17 residues. Germline V CDR1 and CDR2: LNHDA, SQIVND (reference sequence). CDR3 in amino acids: CASTIKPPGEGNQPQHF. The CDR3 coding sequence is TGTGCCAGTACCATAAAACCCCCAGGGGAGGGCAATCAGCCCCAGCATTTT.

This clonotype turned up a few times. The chain joins TRBV20-1 to TRBJ1-5, with D perhaps TRBD1 (6 bases). The CDR3 is made up of 13 amino acids. The germline V gene encodes CDR1 DFQATT and CDR2 SNEGSKA (reference sequence). Trimming left V 3 bases short and J 6 bases short, with 12 bases between. The CDR3 DNA is TGCAGTGCTAGTTCCAGGGGAGGTCAGCCCCAGCATTTT. It yields the protein CSASSRGGQPQHF.

This clonotype was counted at least ten times. The rearrangement links TRBV30 to TRBJ2-1, with 7 bases aligning to TRBD2. The V segment lost 0 bases and the J segment 3 bases; nucleotides outside the gene matches: 2. Germline assignment: CDR1 GTSNPN and CDR2 SVGIG (reference sequence). The CDR3 totals 14 residues. For the CDR3, the DNA is TGTGCCTGGAGTGTTAGCGGGCTCTACAATGAGCAGTTCTTC. Its protein product is CAWSVSGLYNEQFF.

In this sample, this clonotype turned up many times. CDR3 sequence: CASSLRAPGQPQHF. CDR3 DNA: TGTGCCAGCAGTTTAAGGGCCCCCGGTCAGCCCCAGCATTTT. The V and J genes are TRBV28 and TRBJ1-5; the D is unclear. In germline, CDR1 is MDHEN, CDR2 SYDVKM. Trimming stripped 2 bases from V and 6 bases from J, with 11 bases between. This CDR3 contains 14 residues.

This clonotype was seen ten or more times. V is TRBV11-2 and J is TRBJ2-7, with TRBD2 matching 9 bases. Unmatched junction bases numbered 11, after V lost 0 bases and J lost 5 bases. The germline V gene has CDR1 SGHAT and CDR2 FQNNGV. This CDR3 is built from 17 residues. This chain's CDR3 is CASSLDEEIAGADEQYF. The CDR3 nucleotides are TGTGCCAGCAGCTTAGATGAAGAAATAGCGGGAGCGGACGAGCAGTACTTC.

This chain connects TRBV7-9 to TRBJ1-2; 8 bases line up with TRBD1. The CDR3 runs 14 residues. In germline, CDR1 is SEHNR, CDR2 FQNEAQ (reference sequence). The junction had 5 bases not matched to a gene; V was cut back by 4 bases and J by 4 bases. The CDR3 DNA sequence: TGTGCCAGCAGCTGGGGACAGGATACCTATGGCTACACCTTC. Encoded protein: CASSWGQDTYGYTF.

This clonotype was observed a handful of times. This chain uses TRBV4-2 with TRBJ2-3; D unresolved. The CDR3 has 18 residues. V gave up 0 bases and J gave up 2 bases, with 18 bases separating them. Germline V gene lookup returns CDR1 LGHNA and CDR2 YNFKEQ. DNA of the CDR3: TGTGCCAGCAGCCAAGAAAATGTTGGCCTAGAAGCCACAGATACGCAGTATTTT. Its protein is CASSQENVGLEATDTQYF.

This clonotype showed up many times. The chain joins TRBV7-9 to TRBJ2-1; the D gene is possibly TRBD2 (6 bases). Deletions cut 5 bases from V and 10 bases from J, with 15 bases between. The CDR3 consists of 13 residues. The germline V gene encodes CDR1 SEHNR and CDR2 FQNEAQ (reference sequence). The DNA for the CDR3 is TGTGCCAGCAGCACTGTGACTAGTTCAGAGCAGTTCTTC. Residues: CASSTVTSSEQFF.

The J gene is TRBJ1-1, the V gene TRBV6-2 or TRBV6-3; a possible D gene is TRBD1 (5 bases). Germline CDR1 MNHEY, CDR2 SVGEGT. Trimming stripped 7 bases from V and 5 bases from J, with 17 bases between. The CDR3 has 14 amino acids. CDR3 protein: CASNPTRGETEAFF. DNA of the CDR3: TGTGCCAGCAACCCCACTCGGGGGGAGACTGAAGCTTTCTTT.

The V gene is TRBV5-1, the J gene TRBJ2-2; perhaps TRBD2 as D (5 bases). V lost 7 bases to trimming and J lost 5 bases, with 9 bases between them. The CDR3 totals 12 residues. Germline V lookup: CDR1 SGHRS, CDR2 YFSETQ. CDR3 nucleotide sequence: TGCGCCAGCGCGGGCGATACCGGGGAGCTGTTTTTT. This gives the protein CASAGDTGELFF. Supplemented by reference TRBV5-1 and TRBJ2-2, the full variable domain reads KAGVTQTPRYLIKTRGQQVTLSCSPISGHRSVSWYQQTPGQGLQFLFEYFSETQRNKGNFPGRFSGRQFSNSRSEMNVSTLELGDSALYLCASAGDTGELFFGEGSRLTVL.

The V and J genes are TRBV4-1 and TRBJ2-3; D call uncertain. CDR3 length: 14 residues. Per the germline V gene, CDR1 is MGHRA and CDR2 is YSYEKL. The ends were cut back, 0 bases at V and 3 bases at J, with 7 bases in the middle. The CDR3 loop is CASSQDLLTDTQYF. CDR3 in DNA: TGCGCCAGCAGCCAAGATCTCCTTACAGATACGCAGTATTTT.

A remark on this clonotype: A much larger clone lies a single base off, so this may be a read error. V and J are TRBV28 and TRBJ1-2; D is uncertain. Germline lookup yields CDR1 MDHEN and CDR2 SYDVKM. Deletions cut 5 bases from V and 3 bases from J, with 10 bases between. The CDR3 consists of 13 residues. CDR3 DNA: TGTGCCAGCAGTCCTCACAGTGACTATGGCTACACCTTC. This gives the protein CASSPHSDYGYTF.

The chain carries TRBV12-3 or TRBV12-4 and TRBJ2-7; TRBD2 agrees at 8 bases. The CDR3 sequence is 13 residues long. Germline trimming cut 7 bases from V and 5 bases from J; bases unmatched to any gene: 7. CDR3 in amino acids: CASTTPGGNEQYF. In DNA form, the CDR3 reads TGTGCCAGCACCACCCCGGGGGGGAACGAGCAGTACTTC.

This clonotype was seen at least ten times. The chain recombines TRBV28 with TRBJ1-1; D unresolved. Germline CDR1 MDHEN, CDR2 SYDVKM. Trimming removed 5 bases from V and 4 bases from J, with 8 bases in between. CDR3 length: 12 residues. The chain's CDR3 is CASSPALTEAFF. The CDR3 bases are TGTGCCAGCAGTCCGGCCCTCACTGAAGCTTTCTTT.

J is TRBJ2-1 and V is TRBV29-1, with 8 bases aligning to TRBD1. Losses at the gene ends were 6 bases for V and 6 bases for J; bases not matched to a gene: 4. The CDR3 is 12 residues long. CDR1 and CDR2 (germline): SQVTM, ANQGSEA. The CDR3 loop is CSVGQGANEQFF. CDR3 DNA sequence: TGCAGCGTAGGACAGGGAGCCAATGAGCAGTTCTTC.

This clonotype was counted many times. This chain uses TRBV9 with TRBJ2-7; 12 nucleotides agree with TRBD2. There are 14 residues in the CDR3. J gave up 6 bases and V 3 bases, and 4 bases lay outside the gene matches. Germline assignment: CDR1 SGDLS and CDR2 YYNGEE. This CDR3 reads CASSALAGGLEQYF. The CDR3 DNA reads TGTGCCAGCAGCGCGCTAGCGGGAGGGCTCGAGCAGTACTTC. Filled out from reference TRBV9 and TRBJ2-7, the complete variable domain reads DSGVTQTPKHLITATGQRVTLRCSPRSGDLSVYWYQQSLDQGLQFLIQYYNGEERAKGNILERFSAQQFPDLHSELNLSSLELGDSALYFCASSALAGGLEQYFGPGTRLTVT.

This clonotype was observed at least ten times. The rearrangement uses TRBV9 and TRBJ1-2, with D tentatively TRBD1 (5 bases). The CDR3 totals 16 residues. Trimming removed 4 bases at V and 4 bases at J, with 20 bases between. CDR1 is SGDLS and CDR2 is YYNGEE in the germline V gene. The DNA for the CDR3 is TGTGCCAGCAGCCCTACCGGGACGGCAGGGATCTATGGCTACACCTTC. Translating it yields CASSPTGTAGIYGYTF.

The chain uses TRBV18 and TRBJ2-3, with no clear D. Germline CDR1 reads KGHSH; CDR2 reads LQKENI. The germline V and J ends were trimmed by 3 bases and 0 bases, with 10 bases remaining between them. The CDR3 runs 15 residues. In DNA, the CDR3 is TGTGCCAGCTCACCCTTAGGGATTAGCACAGATACGCAGTATTTT. Its translation: CASSPLGISTDTQYF. The full variable domain, with the rest looked up from reference TRBV18 and TRBJ2-3, is NAGVMQNPRHLVRRRGQEARLRCSPMKGHSHVYWYRQLPEEGLKFMVYLQKENIIDESGMPKERFSAEFPKEGPSILRIQQVVRGDSAAYFCASSPLGISTDTQYFGPGTRLTVL.

In its sample, this clonotype was seen many times. The CDR3 sequence is CASRSGQRRWYF. In DNA form, the CDR3 reads TGTGCCAGCAGGAGCGGACAACGGCGCTGGTACTTC. The chain joins TRBV28 to TRBJ2-5, with D perhaps matching TRBD1 or TRBD2 (5 bases each). CDR1 MDHEN and CDR2 SYDVKM come from the germline V gene. This CDR3 is 12 amino acids long. Trimming pared 6 bases from V and 13 bases from J, leaving 18 bases between.